These 32 T cell receptor beta chains share one sample of origin, sequenced in a study of CD8 T cells in Susac syndrome (dated by TCRdb to the late 2010s). The library was made by the immunoSEQ multiplex PCR assay. RNA was extracted using the RNeasy kit, and about 0.45 to 1 ug of the RNA was reverse transcribed with random hexamers. TCRdb handled the public reads itself, with Q25 trimming in fastp and clone calling in MiXCR, and kept productive beta chains. A single entry per CDR3 protein holds the most common genes and DNA from its merged rows. A total of 92,000 or so distinct CDR3 sequences appear in this sample, 95% to 97% of them only once. Together, the top ten hold 0.62% of the sample. The sample consisted of CD8+ T cells from PBMCs. These receptors were taken from a human donor with Susac syndrome.

The chain has TRBV30 and TRBJ1-1, with D possibly matching TRBD1 (5 bases). The V gene lost 3 bases and the J gene lost 2 bases, with 13 bases spanning the gap. Germline lookup yields CDR1 GTSNPN and CDR2 SVGIG (reference sequence). CDR3 length: 14 residues. The CDR3 DNA is TGTGCCTGGAGGATCGGACACCTCAACACTGAAGCTTTCTTT. It specifies CAWRIGHLNTEAFF.

The V gene is TRBV15, the J gene TRBJ1-1; tentatively, D is TRBD1 (6 bases). Between the trimmed V and J ends, which lost 0 bases and 11 bases, there was a span of 13 bases. Germline CDR1 is LNHNV and CDR2 is YYDKDF (reference sequence). The CDR3 runs to 13 residues. The CDR3 DNA sequence: TGTGCCACCAGCAGAGATCGGGCAGGGGTGGCTTTCTTT. Its translation is CATSRDRAGVAFF.

The rearrangement uses TRBV25-1 and TRBJ1-5; D gene unclear. The CDR3 runs 14 residues. Per germline, CDR1 MGHDK and CDR2 SYGVNS. Trimming left V 6 bases short and J 0 bases short, with 9 bases between. The CDR3 DNA sequence: TGTGCCAGCAGGGACGGCGATAGCAATCAGCCCCAGCATTTT. Amino acids: CASRDGDSNQPQHF.

This chain links TRBV20-1 with TRBJ2-1, with 9 bases that match TRBD2. There are 18 residues in the CDR3. J lost 2 bases, V lost 0 bases, and 11 bases had no gene match. CDR1 is DFQATT and CDR2 is SNEGSKA in the germline V gene (reference sequence). The CDR3 nucleotides read TGCAGTGCTAGAGAGATGGTGTATAGCGGGGGCCCCTACAATGAGCAGTTCTTC. Translated: CSAREMVYSGGPYNEQFF.

The CDR3 is CASSPTPVALVETQYF. In DNA form, the CDR3 reads TGTGCCAGCAGCCCCACCCCAGTGGCGTTAGTGGAGACCCAGTACTTC. The rearrangement uses TRBV27 and TRBJ2-5; D ambiguous. V was clipped by 6 bases and J by 5 bases, with 22 bases between them. Germline lookup yields CDR1 MNHEY and CDR2 SMNVEV (reference sequence). This CDR3 comprises 16 residues.

The chain carries TRBV7-9 and TRBJ2-2, with D perhaps assigned TRBD1 or TRBD2 (5 bases each). Germline V gene lookup returns CDR1 SEHNR and CDR2 FQNEAQ (reference sequence). This CDR3 comprises 13 residues. The V gene lost 4 bases and the J gene lost 4 bases, with 7 bases spanning the gap. CDR3 sequence reads: CASSSGATGELFF. DNA for the CDR3: TGTGCCAGCAGCTCCGGGGCCACCGGGGAGCTGTTTTTT.

This rearrangement joins TRBV3-1 to TRBJ1-3; no clear D gene. Germline V gene lookup returns CDR1 LGHDT and CDR2 YNNKEL (reference sequence). The CDR3 extends over 15 amino acids. V was pared by 4 bases and J by 0 bases, with 10 bases between. CDR3: CASSRTPSSGNTIYF. CDR3 DNA: TGTGCCAGCAGCCGCACCCCCAGCTCTGGAAACACCATATATTTT.

The chain carries TRBV7-9 and TRBJ2-7; D is ambiguous. The CDR3 totals 14 residues. Trimming left V 5 bases short and J 6 bases short, with 17 bases between. CDR1 is SEHNR and CDR2 is FQNEAQ in the germline V gene (reference sequence). The CDR3 here is CASSPTAGRREQYF. The DNA of the CDR3 is TGTGCCAGCAGCCCCACCGCCGGCCGTCGCGAGCAGTACTTC.

The chain carries TRBV27 and TRBJ1-1; no firm D call. The V end was cut by 6 bases, the J end by 0 bases, with 14 bases between. The germline V gene encodes CDR1 MNHEY and CDR2 SMNVEV (reference sequence). The CDR3 has 15 amino acids. The CDR3 coding sequence is TGTGCCAGCAGCCCTTCCGGGCCGCTGAACACTGAAGCTTTCTTT. Translating gives CASSPSGPLNTEAFF.

This rearrangement joins TRBV7-6 to TRBJ2-5, with a tentative D call TRBD2 (5 bases). This CDR3 is built from 14 residues. Trimming took off 1 base at V and 9 bases at J, with 15 bases between the two ends. Germline V gives CDR1 SGHVS, CDR2 FNYEAQ. The chain's CDR3 is CASSLVADEEAQYF. The CDR3 nucleotides are TGTGCCAGCAGCTTAGTGGCGGATGAGGAGGCCCAGTACTTC.

The V call is TRBV12-3 or TRBV12-4, the J call TRBJ2-5; D perhaps matches TRBD2 (6 bases). This CDR3 is built from 14 residues. V gave up 3 bases and J gave up 2 bases, with 10 bases separating them. CDR3: CASSFWGDQETQYF. CDR3 sequence (DNA): TGTGCCAGCAGTTTCTGGGGGGATCAAGAGACCCAGTACTTC.

This rearrangement joins TRBV7-9 to TRBJ1-1, with 8 bases identical to TRBD1. The CDR3 is 15 amino acids. Germline V lookup: CDR1 SEHNR, CDR2 FQNEAQ (reference sequence). V shed 1 base and J 1 base; nucleotides not matched to a gene: 2. Here the CDR3 DNA reads TGTGCCAGCAGCTTAGTTGGGACAGGGAACACTGAAGCTTTCTTT. It specifies CASSLVGTGNTEAFF.

The chain combines TRBV7-8 with TRBJ2-3; TRBD1 agrees at 8 bases. The CDR3 sequence is 16 residues long. Germline CDR1 SGHVS, CDR2 FQNEAQ. The V and J ends lost 4 bases and 5 bases, in that order; junction bases with no gene match: 11. The CDR3 bases are TGTGCCAGCAGCTCCACCCAGGGGGCACACAGAGATACGCAGTATTTT. As protein: CASSSTQGAHRDTQYF.

The chain combines TRBV4-1 with TRBJ1-6; D is unclear. The CDR3 is made up of 16 amino acids. Germline V CDR1 and CDR2: MGHRA, YSYEKL. Trimming left V 0 bases short and J 10 bases short, with 16 bases between. The CDR3, as DNA: TGCGCCAGCAGCCAAGAATCAACGGGATCAGGATCACCCCTCCACTTT. Translating gives CASSQESTGSGSPLHF.

CDR3 sequence (DNA): TGCAGCGTTGCGACTAGCGGCACAGATACGCAGTATTTT. This codes for CSVATSGTDTQYF. The chain recombines TRBV29-1 with TRBJ2-3; 8 bases match TRBD2. Germline V gene sequence: CDR1 SQVTM, CDR2 ANQGSEA. This CDR3 contains 13 residues. V lost 4 bases to trimming and J lost 1 base; unmatched junction nucleotides: 1.

This clonotype was counted a single time. This rearrangement joins TRBV4-3 to TRBJ1-2; perhaps TRBD1 as D (6 bases). CDR1 is LGHNA and CDR2 is YSLEER in the germline V gene. The CDR3 has 18 residues. Trimming left V 0 bases short and J 4 bases short, with 21 bases between. CDR3 protein: CASSQDGGTDSLPYGYTF. DNA of the CDR3: TGCGCCAGCAGCCAAGATGGAGGGACGGACAGCCTTCCCTATGGCTACACCTTC.

The chain links TRBV12-3 or TRBV12-4 to TRBJ1-2; D is perhaps TRBD1 (5 bases). V lost 3 bases to trimming and J lost 4 bases, with 18 bases between them. The CDR3 consists of 16 residues. The CDR3 reads CASSFAGSRPFYGYTF. The CDR3 region has the DNA TGTGCCAGCAGTTTCGCAGGGTCTAGGCCCTTCTATGGCTACACCTTC.

The chain combines TRBV20-1 with TRBJ1-6; 7 bases are a match to TRBD1. Per the germline V gene, CDR1 is DFQATT and CDR2 is SNEGSKA (reference sequence). The CDR3 consists of 13 residues. The V and J ends lost 5 bases and 8 bases, in that order; junction bases with no gene match: 6. The CDR3 DNA reads TGCAGTGCTGACAACAGGGGTGATTCACCCCTCCACTTT. Encoded protein: CSADNRGDSPLHF.

The rearrangement uses TRBV4-3 and TRBJ1-1, with D maybe TRBD1 (5 bases). The CDR3 extends over 18 amino acids. The germline V and J ends were trimmed by 0 bases and 1 base, with 18 bases remaining between them. From germline, CDR1 is LGHNA and CDR2 YSLEER. The CDR3 is CASSQDISRGAGNTEAFF. Written as DNA, the CDR3 is TGCGCCAGCAGCCAAGATATCTCCCGAGGGGCGGGGAACACTGAAGCTTTCTTT.

This clonotype has only a few counts. The gene calls are TRBV5-6 and TRBJ1-5; D is unresolved. The CDR3 totals 13 residues. Germline CDR1 and CDR2: SGHDT and YYEEEE. V lost 0 bases and J lost 4, with 5 bases in between. The DNA of the CDR3 is TGTGCCAGCAGCTTGGCCCGGAATCAGCCCCAGCATTTT. Its translation is CASSLARNQPQHF.

The chain recombines TRBV11-3 with TRBJ2-7; a possible D gene is TRBD2 (6 bases). V was clipped by 5 bases and J by 2 bases, with 22 bases between them. Germline V CDR1 and CDR2: SGHNT, YENEEA. The CDR3 is 17 amino acids. The CDR3 DNA is TGTGCCAGCAGCAAAGAATCCCTGGGACTTGACCCCTACGAGCAGTACTTC. Protein product: CASSKESLGLDPYEQYF.

The V and J genes are TRBV7-9 and TRBJ2-5; 15 positions agree with TRBD2. Germline V gene lookup returns CDR1 SEHNR and CDR2 FQNEAQ (reference sequence). Trimming cost V 5 bases and J 4 bases; bases outside gene matches: 11. The length of the CDR3 is 18 residues. The CDR3 sequence is CASSRTSGGAGRGETQYF. The CDR3 DNA sequence: TGTGCCAGCAGCAGGACTAGCGGGGGGGCCGGACGAGGAGAGACCCAGTACTTC. Full variable domain (outside the CDR3, taken from reference TRBV7-9 and TRBJ2-5): DTGVSQNPRHKITKRGQNVTFRCDPISEHNRLYWYRQTLGQGPEFLTYFQNEAQLEKSRLLSDRFSAERPKGSFSTLEIQRTEQGDSAMYLCASSRTSGGAGRGETQYFGPGTRLLVL.

The V call is TRBV25-1, the J call TRBJ2-3; 9 bases line up with TRBD2. This CDR3 contains 14 residues. Germline CDR1 and CDR2: MGHDK and SYGVNS. After removal of 8 bases from V and 4 bases from J, the junction contained 7 bases not matched to a gene. CDR3 amino acids: CASQRGGAADTQYF. CDR3 DNA sequence: TGTGCCAGCCAACGCGGGGGGGCCGCAGATACGCAGTATTTT.

This chain uses TRBV4-3 with TRBJ2-3; D is unclear. Deletions cut 0 bases from V and 6 bases from J, with 16 bases between. This CDR3 is 16 amino acids long. The V gene's germline CDR1 is LGHNA and CDR2 YSLEER. CDR3 region: CASSQETLTLGDTQYF. For the CDR3, the DNA is TGCGCCAGCAGCCAAGAGACTCTGACTTTAGGGGATACGCAGTATTTT.

The chain uses TRBV29-1 and TRBJ1-1; D gene uncertain. Germline values: CDR1 SQVTM, CDR2 ANQGSEA. Trimming shortened V by 6 bases and J by 10 bases, and 12 bases separated the two germline ends. CDR3 length: 10 residues. CDR3 sequence (DNA): TGCAGCGTCGTAAGGAAAGCAGCTTTCTTT. The encoded protein is CSVVRKAAFF.

This rearrangement joins TRBV6-5 to TRBJ2-5; 7 nucleotides agree with TRBD2. Per germline, CDR1 MNHEY and CDR2 SVGAGI. This CDR3 has 17 amino acids. V lost 2 bases to trimming and J lost 0 bases; unmatched junction nucleotides: 9. The CDR3: CASSYVGASGYQETQYF. As DNA, the CDR3 is TGTGCCAGCAGTTACGTGGGAGCTAGCGGATACCAAGAGACCCAGTACTTC.

The table lists this clonotype with a count of one. The CDR3: CASSLWAGANNEQFF. DNA for the CDR3: TGCGCCAGCAGCTTGTGGGCCGGAGCGAACAATGAGCAGTTCTTC. V gene TRBV5-1 combines with J gene TRBJ2-1; D is unclear. The germline V gene has CDR1 SGHRS and CDR2 YFSETQ. The CDR3 extends over 15 amino acids. The V and J ends lost 1 base and 5 bases respectively, with 13 bases between them.

The J gene is TRBJ2-3, the V gene TRBV12-3 or TRBV12-4; no clear D gene. Trimming shortened V by 7 bases and J by 2 bases, and 13 bases separated the two germline ends. The CDR3 totals 14 residues. CDR3 bases: TGTGCCAGCACCGGGTTCAGTTCCACAGATACGCAGTATTTT. This gives the protein CASTGFSSTDTQYF.

The chain uses TRBV30 and TRBJ2-7; 7 bases map to TRBD1. There are 14 residues in the CDR3. Germline assignment: CDR1 GTSNPN and CDR2 SVGIG (reference sequence). V shed 2 bases and J 6 bases; nucleotides not matched to a gene: 10. CDR3 sequence: CAWSLGTVVSEQYF. The DNA of the CDR3 is TGTGCCTGGAGTCTAGGGACAGTAGTCTCCGAGCAGTACTTC.

V is TRBV28 and J is TRBJ2-5; weak D call: TRBD1 (5 bases). CDR1 is MDHEN and CDR2 is SYDVKM in the germline V gene. V was pared by 7 bases and J by 2 bases, with 14 bases between. The CDR3 extends over 14 amino acids. The CDR3 region is CASTSPTAQETQYF. The DNA for the CDR3 is TGTGCCAGCACCTCTCCGACAGCACAAGAGACCCAGTACTTC.

The rearrangement uses TRBV20-1 and TRBJ2-7, with D perhaps matching TRBD1 (5 bases). V lost 4 bases to trimming and J lost 5 bases, with 12 bases between them. CDR1 and CDR2 (germline): DFQATT, SNEGSKA (reference sequence). The CDR3 sequence is 12 residues long. CDR3 DNA: TGCAGTGCTACCTCCACAGGTCACGAGCAGTACTTC. Translation: CSATSTGHEQYF.

The genes are TRBV5-6 and TRBJ1-2; D gene ambiguous. The CDR3 runs 14 residues. The ends were cut back, 4 bases at V and 4 bases at J, with 14 bases in the middle. Per the germline V gene, CDR1 is SGHDT and CDR2 is YYEEEE. The CDR3 DNA reads as TGTGCCAGCAGCCGGACCGAATTGAGCTATGGCTACACCTTC. This encodes CASSRTELSYGYTF.